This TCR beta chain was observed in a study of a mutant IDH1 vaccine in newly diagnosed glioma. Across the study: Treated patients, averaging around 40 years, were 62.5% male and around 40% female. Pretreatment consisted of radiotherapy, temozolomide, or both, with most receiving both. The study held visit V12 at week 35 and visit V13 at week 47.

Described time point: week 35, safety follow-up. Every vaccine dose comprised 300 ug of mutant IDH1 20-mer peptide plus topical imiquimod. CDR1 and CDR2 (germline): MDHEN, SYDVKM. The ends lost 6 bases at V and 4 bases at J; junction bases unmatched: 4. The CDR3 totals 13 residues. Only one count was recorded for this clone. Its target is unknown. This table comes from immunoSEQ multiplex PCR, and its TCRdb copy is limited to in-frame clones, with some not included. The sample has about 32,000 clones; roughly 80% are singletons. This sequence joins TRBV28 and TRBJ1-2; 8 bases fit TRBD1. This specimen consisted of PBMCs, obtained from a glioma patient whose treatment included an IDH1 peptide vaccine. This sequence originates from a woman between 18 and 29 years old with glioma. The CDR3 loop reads CASSSTGGYGYTF. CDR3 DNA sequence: TGTGCCAGCAGCTCAACAGGGGGCTATGGCTACACCTTC.